The source of this T cell receptor beta chain is a study of shared clonotypes between healthy human individuals. Across the study: Every donor yielded three CD4 naive, three CD4 memory, two CD8 naive and one CD8 memory plate.

A remark on this clone: Its specificity is unknown.

Study outcomes and limitations: Richness estimates generally favored naive over memory subsets. In a few donors, around 5% of naive CD4 clonotypes appeared in common.

V shed 3 bases, J shed 7 bases, and the junction held 9 bases outside the gene matches. The CDR3 length is 15 residues. The germline V gene has CDR1 MGHDK and CDR2 SYGVNS. The authors ran the assay at deep level. Clones were read by immunoSEQ multiplex PCR, and TCRdb kept only the in-frame ones, dropping some. Counted here are 2 million to 2.5 million clones, roughly 94% occurring once; the ten biggest clones make up 0.1% to 0.15%. The V call is TRBV25-1, the J call TRBJ2-1; 7 bases match TRBD2. Sequencing was done on a sample of naive CD4+ T cells sorted from blood. Subset noted: CD45RA+ positively selected. The TCR comes from a man in his late teens or twenties in good health. CDR3 in DNA: TGTGCCAGCAGTGAGTTGGGGGAGGGCGGGAATGAGCAGTTCTTC. Translating it yields CASSELGEGGNEQFF.